These 3 T cell receptor beta chains were all obtained from the same sample, sequenced in a study of identical twins. MiXCR was run by TCRdb on the 5' RACE reads, yielding one entry per CDR3 protein. The sample contains 200,000 to 300,000 distinct CDR3 sequences, more than 9.5% of which appear only once. These data also formed part of another study, on yellow fever vaccine responses in identical twins.

Material: memory (CD45RO+) T cells sorted from blood. The receptors were sampled from a woman under 30 in good health.

J is TRBJ2-7 and V is TRBV5-1, with 7 bases identical to TRBD2. With V trimmed by 4 bases and J by 0 bases, 7 bases remained unmatched. Germline V lookup: CDR1 SGHRS, CDR2 YFSETQ. The CDR3 length is 15 residues. CDR3 nucleotide sequence: TGCGCCAGCAGCCCAGCGGGGCTTAGCTCCTACGAGCAGTACTTC. This encodes CASSPAGLSSYEQYF.

This chain's CDR3 is CASSSGQGPLDEQYF. The CDR3 coding sequence is TGCGCCAGCAGCTCAGGACAGGGACCCTTGGACGAGCAGTACTTC. The chain couples TRBV5-1 to TRBJ2-7, with 8 bases that match TRBD1. The CDR3 loop spans 15 amino acids. Trimming removed 3 bases from V and 5 bases from J; junction bases left unmatched: 10. Germline-derived CDR1 and CDR2 are SGHRS and YFSETQ. Filled out from reference TRBV5-1 and TRBJ2-7, the complete variable domain reads KAGVTQTPRYLIKTRGQQVTLSCSPISGHRSVSWYQQTPGQGLQFLFEYFSETQRNKGNFPGRFSGRQFSNSRSEMNVSTLELGDSALYLCASSSGQGPLDEQYFGPGTRLTVT.

This clonotype has just one count. A clone one base away is much larger, so this may be a read error. CDR3 nucleotide sequence: TGTGCCAGCAGCTTTGGGGGTGAGCAGTTCTTC. Protein sequence: CASSFGGEQFF. The V gene is TRBV7-3, the J gene TRBJ2-1, with D tentatively TRBD1 or TRBD2 (5 bases each). The CDR3 runs 11 residues. The germline CDR1 and CDR2 sequences are SGHTA and FQGTGA. Trimming took 3 bases from V and 9 from J, leaving 6 bases between them.